A selection of T cell receptor beta chains follows, all from one sample in a study of blood T cell repertoires in COVID-19. Repertoires were generated with immunoSEQ multiplex PCR, while TCRdb's copy carries only in-frame clones and drops some. The sample has 65,000 to 80,000 clones; about 93% are singletons. Sequencing was carried out using peripheral blood. These receptors were taken from a human donor in a cohort sampled during active COVID-19. Each CDR3 is given without its conserved first and last residue.

V	J	CDR3
TRBV5-4	TRBJ2-5	ASSLVLAGEETQY
TRBV5-5	TRBJ1-1	ASSLGSGAWENTEAF
TRBV6-1	TRBJ1-2	ASSDTFYGYT
TRBV5-1	TRBJ2-4	ASSLNVQRGVAKNIQY
TRBV5-6	TRBJ2-5	ASSVGLAGPETQY
TRBV5-5	TRBJ2-1	ASSIGLAGSYNEQF
TRBV7-6	TRBJ1-4	ASSRTGTNEKLF
TRBV29-1	TRBJ1-1	SGGGIQGTEAF
TRBV11-2	TRBJ2-1	ASSLVADISSYNEQF
TRBV7-9	TRBJ1-4	ASSPEEKLF
TRBV5-5	TRBJ2-7	ASSLEGTEIYEQY
TRBV7-2	TRBJ1-5	ASNARGGVGNQPQH
TRBV4-3	TRBJ2-5	ASSTGTGVQETQY
TRBV5-1	TRBJ1-1	ASSLVGFSDTEAF
TRBV12-3/TRBV12-4	TRBJ1-5	ASRDRWGQPQH
TRBV6-5	TRBJ1-6	ASSYTEANSPLH
TRBV19	TRBJ1-2	ASSGNGYT
TRBV29-1	TRBJ1-1	SVEGTGWAF
TRBV4-3	TRBJ2-7	ASSQRMASGESPYEQY
TRBV4-1	TRBJ2-1	ASSQSGDRVNEQF
TRBV7-9	TRBJ2-5	ASNQGGGRETQY
TRBV7-3	TRBJ1-1	ASSLQENTEAF
TRBV5-1	TRBJ2-7	ASSWGDRGNEQY
TRBV11-3	TRBJ1-1	ASSLNRDTEAF
TRBV18	TRBJ2-2	ASSPRLAGTGELF
TRBV4-3	TRBJ1-5	ASSQDRDYSNQPQH
TRBV7-3	TRBJ1-4	ASSPTGTVGEKLF
TRBV7-3	TRBJ2-3	ASSLGLAGGTSTDTQY
TRBV16	TRBJ2-7	ASSQSGQPYEQY
TRBV6-2/TRBV6-3	TRBJ2-7	ASSYSGTGGYEQY
TRBV10-2	TRBJ1-1	ASSAGGEAF
TRBV6-6	TRBJ1-3	ASTPAGGNTIY
TRBV3-1/TRBV3-2	TRBJ2-2	ASSQDLAGGPRELF
TRBV30	TRBJ1-5	AWSWRQGNQPQH
TRBV7-6	TRBJ1-1	ASSLLLGRNTEAF
TRBV12-3/TRBV12-4	TRBJ2-7	ASSSTGSYEQY
TRBV6-6	TRBJ1-3	ASSQTGGATAGNTIY
TRBV6-1	TRBJ2-5	ASSEPAGGGETQY
TRBV19	TRBJ1-5	ASSTGISNQPQH
TRBV11-2	TRBJ2-7	ASSLVGGTDSYEQY
TRBV19	TRBJ1-1	ASSGQGNTEAF
TRBV5-1	TRBJ2-3	ASSLGGGEDTQY
TRBV7-9	TRBJ2-7	ASSYRQGPYEQY
TRBV3-1/TRBV3-2	TRBJ2-2	ASSLRGGPGELF
TRBV7-2	TRBJ1-1	ASSPGQGATEAF
TRBV25-1	TRBJ1-1	ASAGGAFSLNTEAF